This T cell receptor (beta chain) was identified during a study of blood T cell repertoires in COVID-19. Study details: The origin of the acute and convalescent COVID-19 samples was the United States, Italy and Spain.

The CDR3 is 13 residues long. Losses at the gene ends were 5 bases for V and 7 bases for J; bases not matched to a gene: 5. Per the germline V gene, CDR1 is SGHTA and CDR2 is FQGTGA. In the original analysis: For nucleated cells, counts were estimated from reference gene primer amplification. Assay: immunoSEQ multiplex PCR; the TCRdb copy retains only in-frame clones and omits some. V and J calls and clone size are given by that table; D and trimming were obtained from the DNA. The sample has roughly 200,000 clones; 85% to 90% are singletons. The clonotype comes from a man aged 18 to 29 with active or convalescent COVID-19. Sequences were obtained from peripheral blood. This chain links TRBV7-3 with TRBJ1-1; 9 positions match TRBD1. The CDR3 DNA reads TGTGCCAGCAGCATGGACAGGGGCGTTGAAGCTTTCTTT. It codes for CASSMDRGVEAFF.